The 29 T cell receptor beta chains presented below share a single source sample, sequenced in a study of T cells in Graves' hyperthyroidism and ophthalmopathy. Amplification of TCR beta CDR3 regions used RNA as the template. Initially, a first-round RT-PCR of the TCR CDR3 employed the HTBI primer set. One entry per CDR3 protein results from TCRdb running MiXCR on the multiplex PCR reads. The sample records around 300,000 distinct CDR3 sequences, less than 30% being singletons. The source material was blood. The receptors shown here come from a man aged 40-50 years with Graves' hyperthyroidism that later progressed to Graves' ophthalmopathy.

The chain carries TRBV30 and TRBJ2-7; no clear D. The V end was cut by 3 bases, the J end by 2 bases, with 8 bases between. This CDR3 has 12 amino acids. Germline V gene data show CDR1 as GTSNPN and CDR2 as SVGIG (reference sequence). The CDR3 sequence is CAWRPRTYEQYF. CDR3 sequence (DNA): TGTGCCTGGAGGCCCCGCACCTACGAGCAGTACTTC.

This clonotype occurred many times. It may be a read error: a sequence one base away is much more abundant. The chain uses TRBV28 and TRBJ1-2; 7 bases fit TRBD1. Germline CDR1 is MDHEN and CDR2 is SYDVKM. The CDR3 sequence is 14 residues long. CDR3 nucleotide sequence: TGTGCCAGCACCACGCACGGGACAGACTATGGCTGCACCTTC. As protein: CASTTHGTDYGCTF.

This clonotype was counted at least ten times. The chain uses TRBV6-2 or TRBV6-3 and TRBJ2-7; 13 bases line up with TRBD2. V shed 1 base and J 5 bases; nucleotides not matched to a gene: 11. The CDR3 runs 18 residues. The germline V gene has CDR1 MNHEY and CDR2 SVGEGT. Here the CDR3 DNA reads TGTGCCAGCAGTTACTTTCGAGTAGGGACTAGCGGGATGGACGAGCAGTACTTC. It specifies CASSYFRVGTSGMDEQYF.

The CDR3 nucleotides are TGCAGTGCTGTACAGGGTTGGGATCAGCCCCAGCATTTT. Amino acid sequence: CSAVQGWDQPQHF. V is TRBV20-1 and J is TRBJ1-5; tentatively, D is TRBD1 (6 bases). Germline-derived CDR1 and CDR2 are DFQATT and SNEGSKA (reference sequence). Trimming left V 5 bases short and J 5 bases short, with 13 bases between. CDR3 length: 13 residues.

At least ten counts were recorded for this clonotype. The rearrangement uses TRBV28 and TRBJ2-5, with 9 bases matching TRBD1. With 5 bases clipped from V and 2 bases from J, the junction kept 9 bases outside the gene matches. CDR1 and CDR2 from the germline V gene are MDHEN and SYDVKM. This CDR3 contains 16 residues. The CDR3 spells CASSTPGQGKQETQYF. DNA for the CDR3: TGTGCCAGCAGTACGCCGGGACAGGGCAAACAAGAGACCCAGTACTTC.

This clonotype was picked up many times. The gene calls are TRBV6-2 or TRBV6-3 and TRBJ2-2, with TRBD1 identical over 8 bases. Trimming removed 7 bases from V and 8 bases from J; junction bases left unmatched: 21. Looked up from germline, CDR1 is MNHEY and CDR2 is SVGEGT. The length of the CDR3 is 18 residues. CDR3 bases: TGTGCCAGCACCCAAACGCGGACAGGGCGGGTTAACCTGGGGGAGCTGTTTTTT. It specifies CASTQTRTGRVNLGELFF.

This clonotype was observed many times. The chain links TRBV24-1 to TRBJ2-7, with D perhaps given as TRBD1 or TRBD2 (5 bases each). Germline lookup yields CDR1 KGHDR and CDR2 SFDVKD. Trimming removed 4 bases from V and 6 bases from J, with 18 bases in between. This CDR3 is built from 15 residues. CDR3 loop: CATSDPHRDPGEQYF. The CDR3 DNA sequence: TGTGCCACCAGTGACCCCCACCGGGACCCCGGCGAGCAGTACTTC.

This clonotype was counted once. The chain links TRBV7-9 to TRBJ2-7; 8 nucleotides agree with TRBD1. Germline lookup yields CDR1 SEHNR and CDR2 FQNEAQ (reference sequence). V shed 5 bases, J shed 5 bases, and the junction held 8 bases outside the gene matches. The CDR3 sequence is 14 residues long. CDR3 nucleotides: TGTGCCAGCAGCGCCCGGGACAGGCCCAACGAGCAGTACTTC. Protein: CASSARDRPNEQYF.

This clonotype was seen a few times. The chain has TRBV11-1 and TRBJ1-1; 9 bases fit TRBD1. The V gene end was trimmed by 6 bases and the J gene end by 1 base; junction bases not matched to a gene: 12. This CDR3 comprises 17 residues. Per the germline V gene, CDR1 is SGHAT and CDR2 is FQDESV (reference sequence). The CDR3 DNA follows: TGTGCCAGCAGTCAAGCTTACGGGACAGGGCAGAACACTGAAGCTTTCTTT. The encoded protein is CASSQAYGTGQNTEAFF.

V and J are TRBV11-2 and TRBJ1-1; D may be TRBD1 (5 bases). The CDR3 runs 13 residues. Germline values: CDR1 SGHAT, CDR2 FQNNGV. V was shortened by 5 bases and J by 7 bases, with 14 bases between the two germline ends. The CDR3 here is CASSPSGGNEAFF. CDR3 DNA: TGTGCCAGCAGCCCTTCGGGGGGTAATGAAGCTTTCTTT.

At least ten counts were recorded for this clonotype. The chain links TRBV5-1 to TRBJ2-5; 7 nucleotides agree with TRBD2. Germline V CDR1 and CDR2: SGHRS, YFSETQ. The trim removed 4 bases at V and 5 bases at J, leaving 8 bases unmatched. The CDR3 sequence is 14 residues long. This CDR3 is CASSVSGLRETQYF. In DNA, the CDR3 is TGCGCCAGCAGCGTTAGCGGGTTGAGGGAGACCCAGTACTTC.

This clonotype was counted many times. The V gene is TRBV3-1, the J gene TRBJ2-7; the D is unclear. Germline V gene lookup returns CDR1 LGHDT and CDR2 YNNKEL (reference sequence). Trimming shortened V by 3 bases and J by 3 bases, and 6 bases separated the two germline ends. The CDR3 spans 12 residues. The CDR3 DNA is TGTGCCAGCAGCCATGGAGTCTACGAGCAGTACTTC. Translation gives CASSHGVYEQYF.

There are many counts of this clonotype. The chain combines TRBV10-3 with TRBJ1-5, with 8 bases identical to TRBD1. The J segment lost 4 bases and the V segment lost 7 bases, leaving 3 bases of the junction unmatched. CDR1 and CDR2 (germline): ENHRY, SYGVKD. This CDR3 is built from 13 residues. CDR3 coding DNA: TGTGCCATCAACTGGGACAGGAATCAGCCCCAGCATTTT. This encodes CAINWDRNQPQHF.

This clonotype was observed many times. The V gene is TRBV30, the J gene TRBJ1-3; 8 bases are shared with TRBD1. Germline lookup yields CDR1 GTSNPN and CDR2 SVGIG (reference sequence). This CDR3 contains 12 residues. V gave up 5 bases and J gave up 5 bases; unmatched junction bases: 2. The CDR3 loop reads CAWGQGRNTIYF. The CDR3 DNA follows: TGTGCCTGGGGACAGGGACGAAACACCATATATTTT.

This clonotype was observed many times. CDR3 bases: TGTGCCAGCAGCCAAGGACTAGCGGGAACCCTCTACGAGCAGTACTTC. Translating gives CASSQGLAGTLYEQYF. The chain uses TRBV11-2 and TRBJ2-7; 12 positions agree with TRBD2. Per germline, CDR1 SGHAT and CDR2 FQNNGV. Unmatched junction bases numbered 8, after V lost 5 bases and J lost 3 bases. The CDR3 length is 16 residues.

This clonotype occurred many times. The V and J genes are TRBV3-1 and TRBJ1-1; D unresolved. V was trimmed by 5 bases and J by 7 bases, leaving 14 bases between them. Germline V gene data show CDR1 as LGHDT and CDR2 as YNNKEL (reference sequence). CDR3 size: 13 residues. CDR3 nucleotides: TGTGCCAGCAGCTTTGAGTCGCGGAATGAAGCTTTCTTT. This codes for CASSFESRNEAFF.

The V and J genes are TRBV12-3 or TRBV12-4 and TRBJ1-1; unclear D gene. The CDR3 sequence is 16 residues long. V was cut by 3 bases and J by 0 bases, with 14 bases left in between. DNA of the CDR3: TGTGCCAGCAGTTTCGTCCGGACGGTCATGAACACTGAAGCTTTCTTT. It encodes CASSFVRTVMNTEAFF.

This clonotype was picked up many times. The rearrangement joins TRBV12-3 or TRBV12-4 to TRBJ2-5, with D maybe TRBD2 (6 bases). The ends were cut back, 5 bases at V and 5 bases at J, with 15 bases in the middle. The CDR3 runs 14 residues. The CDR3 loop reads CASSPPTSYETQYF. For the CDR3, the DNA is TGTGCCAGCAGTCCCCCCACTAGCTACGAGACCCAGTACTTC.

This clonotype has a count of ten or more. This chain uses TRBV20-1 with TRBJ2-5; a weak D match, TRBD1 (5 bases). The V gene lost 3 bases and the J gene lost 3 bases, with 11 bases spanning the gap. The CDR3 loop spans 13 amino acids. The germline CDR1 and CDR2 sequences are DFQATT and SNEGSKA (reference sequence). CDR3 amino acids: CSASRDTEETQYF. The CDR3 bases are TGCAGTGCTAGCAGGGATACGGAAGAGACCCAGTACTTC.

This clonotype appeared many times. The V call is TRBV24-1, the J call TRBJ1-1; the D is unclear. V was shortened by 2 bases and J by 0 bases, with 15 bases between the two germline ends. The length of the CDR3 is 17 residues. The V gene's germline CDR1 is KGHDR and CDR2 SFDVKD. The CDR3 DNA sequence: TGTGCCACCAGTGATTCCCGGGCGGGTAAACTGAACACTGAAGCTTTCTTT. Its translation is CATSDSRAGKLNTEAFF.

The CDR3 region is CASSLGVGLNIQYF. The CDR3 nucleotides are TGTGCCAGCAGCTTAGGGGTTGGACTAAACATTCAGTACTTC. The chain carries TRBV7-2 and TRBJ2-4; tentatively, D is TRBD2 (5 bases). CDR1 SGHTA and CDR2 FQGNSA come from the germline V gene. V gave up 1 base and J gave up 6 bases, with 10 bases separating them. CDR3 length: 14 amino acids.

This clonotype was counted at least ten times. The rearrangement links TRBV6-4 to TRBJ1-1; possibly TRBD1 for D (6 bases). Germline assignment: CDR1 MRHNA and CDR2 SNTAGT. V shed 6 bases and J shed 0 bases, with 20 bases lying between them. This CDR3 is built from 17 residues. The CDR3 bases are TGTGCCAGCAGGCCTTCGGGACACAACCAAGTGAACACTGAAGCTTTCTTT. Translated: CASRPSGHNQVNTEAFF.

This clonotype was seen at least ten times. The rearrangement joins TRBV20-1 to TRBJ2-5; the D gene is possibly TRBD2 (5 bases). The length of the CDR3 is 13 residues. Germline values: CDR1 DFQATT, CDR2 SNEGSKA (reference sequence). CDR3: CSSDLMGQETQYF. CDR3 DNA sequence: TGCAGCTCGGACTTGATGGGCCAAGAGACCCAGTACTTC.

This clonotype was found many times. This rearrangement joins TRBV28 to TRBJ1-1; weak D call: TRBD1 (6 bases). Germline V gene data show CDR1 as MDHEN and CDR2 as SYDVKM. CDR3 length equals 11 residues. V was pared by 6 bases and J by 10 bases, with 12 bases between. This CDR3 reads CASRTGLTAFF. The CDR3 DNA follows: TGTGCCAGCAGGACAGGTTTAACAGCTTTCTTT. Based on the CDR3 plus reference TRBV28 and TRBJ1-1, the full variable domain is DVKVTQSSRYLVKRTGEKVFLECVQDMDHENMFWYRQDPGLGLRLIYFSYDVKMKEKGDIPEGYSVSREKKERFSLILESASTNQTSMYLCASRTGLTAFFGQGTRLTVV.

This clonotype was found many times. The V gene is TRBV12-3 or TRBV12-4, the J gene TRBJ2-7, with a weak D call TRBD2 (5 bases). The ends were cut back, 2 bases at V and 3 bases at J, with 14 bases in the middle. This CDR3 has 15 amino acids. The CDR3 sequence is CASSLKLARNYEQYF. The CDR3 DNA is TGTGCCAGCAGTTTAAAGCTAGCACGGAACTACGAGCAGTACTTC.

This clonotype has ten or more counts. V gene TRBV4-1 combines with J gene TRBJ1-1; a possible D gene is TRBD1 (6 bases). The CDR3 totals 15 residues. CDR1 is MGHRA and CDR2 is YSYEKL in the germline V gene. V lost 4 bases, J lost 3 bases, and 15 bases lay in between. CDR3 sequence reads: CASSRQQGVYTEAFF. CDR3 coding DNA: TGCGCCAGCAGCCGGCAACAGGGTGTCTACACTGAAGCTTTCTTT.

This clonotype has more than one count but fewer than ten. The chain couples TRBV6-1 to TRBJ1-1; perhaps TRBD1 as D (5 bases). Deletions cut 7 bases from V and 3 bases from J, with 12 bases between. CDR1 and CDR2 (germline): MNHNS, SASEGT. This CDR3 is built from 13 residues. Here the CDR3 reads CASNRTPYTEAFF. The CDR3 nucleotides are TGTGCCAGCAACCGGACACCCTACACTGAAGCTTTCTTT.

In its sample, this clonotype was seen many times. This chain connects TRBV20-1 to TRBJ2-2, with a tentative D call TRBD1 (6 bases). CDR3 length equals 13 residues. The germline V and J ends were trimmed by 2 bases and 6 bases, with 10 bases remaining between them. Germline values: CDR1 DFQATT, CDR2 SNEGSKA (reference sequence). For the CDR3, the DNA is TGCAGTGCTAGACGTAAGGGGGCCGGGGAGCTGTTTTTT. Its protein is CSARRKGAGELFF.

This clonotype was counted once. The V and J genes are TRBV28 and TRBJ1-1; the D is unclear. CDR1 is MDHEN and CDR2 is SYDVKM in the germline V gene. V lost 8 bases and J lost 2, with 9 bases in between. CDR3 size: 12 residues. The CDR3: CASDAYNTEAFF. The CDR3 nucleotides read TGTGCCAGCGATGCATATAACACTGAAGCTTTCTTT. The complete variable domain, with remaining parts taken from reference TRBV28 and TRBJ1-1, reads DVKVTQSSRYLVKRTGEKVFLECVQDMDHENMFWYRQDPGLGLRLIYFSYDVKMKEKGDIPEGYSVSREKKERFSLILESASTNQTSMYLCASDAYNTEAFFGQGTRLTVV.